One and the same sample provided the 20 T cell receptor beta chains below, sequenced in a study of control samples from healthy donors and cancer patients. Data came from immunoSEQ multiplex PCR; TCRdb stores just in-frame clones and leaves some out. Here the sample spans over 150,000 clones, approximately 94% being singletons. Sequencing was done on a sample of PBMCs. The receptor source for this set is a man between 60 and 70 years old with colorectal cancer.

The chain links TRBV5-6 to TRBJ1-5, with D hard to call. The CDR3 runs to 14 residues. Germline lookup yields CDR1 SGHDT and CDR2 YYEEEE. V gave up 0 bases and J gave up 4 bases, with 8 bases separating them. CDR3 nucleotide sequence: TGTGCCAGCAGCTTGGCCCCAGGAAATCAGCCCCAGCATTTT. This codes for CASSLAPGNQPQHF.

This clone came up a few times. The chain employs TRBV27 and TRBJ2-1; 7 nucleotides line up with TRBD1. This CDR3 has 16 amino acids. The J segment lost 2 bases and the V segment lost 5 bases, leaving 9 bases of the junction unmatched. From germline, CDR1 is MNHEY and CDR2 SMNVEV (reference sequence). The CDR3 loop is CASSVTSTGTYNEQFF. The CDR3 DNA reads TGTGCCAGCAGTGTTACATCGACAGGGACCTACAATGAGCAGTTCTTC.

The chain has TRBV18 and TRBJ1-1; D is unclear. This CDR3 comprises 13 residues. Germline CDR1 is KGHSH and CDR2 is LQKENI. Trimming removed 3 bases at V and 6 bases at J, with 11 bases between. This CDR3 is CASSPAEVAEAFF. The CDR3 bases are TGTGCCAGCTCACCTGCGGAAGTCGCTGAAGCTTTCTTT. Filled out from reference TRBV18 and TRBJ1-1, the complete variable domain reads NAGVMQNPRHLVRRRGQEARLRCSPMKGHSHVYWYRQLPEEGLKFMVYLQKENIIDESGMPKERFSAEFPKEGPSILRIQQVVRGDSAAYFCASSPAEVAEAFFGQGTRLTVV.

The chain employs TRBV27 and TRBJ2-7, with D perhaps matching TRBD1 or TRBD2 (7 bases each). The CDR3 runs to 14 residues. Germline CDR1 reads MNHEY; CDR2 reads SMNVEV (reference sequence). V lost 6 bases, J lost 3 bases, and 15 bases lay in between. The CDR3 DNA is TGTGCCAGCAGCCCCAGGGGGGGGATCTACGAGCAGTACTTC. Its protein product is CASSPRGGIYEQYF.

The rearrangement links TRBV23-1 to TRBJ1-5; 7 nucleotides line up with TRBD1. TRBV23-1 carries the ORF label, with uncertain function. The CDR3 totals 17 residues. The trim removed 4 bases at V and 0 bases at J, leaving 9 bases unmatched. DNA for the CDR3: TGCGCCAGCAGTCCCCCGGCCGGACAGGTTAGCAATCAGCCCCAGCATTTT. As protein: CASSPPAGQVSNQPQHF.

V usage is TRBV10-3 and J usage is TRBJ1-2; D gene unclear. The germline V gene has CDR1 ENHRY and CDR2 SYGVKD. V lost 7 bases, J lost 5 bases, and 14 bases lay in between. CDR3 size: 13 residues. The CDR3 spells CAITDDPSYGYTF. The CDR3 nucleotides read TGTGCCATCACGGACGACCCCTCTTATGGCTACACCTTC.

The chain employs TRBV18 and TRBJ1-1; 8 bases are shared with TRBD1. V shed 4 bases, J shed 6 bases, and the junction held 10 bases outside the gene matches. Germline values: CDR1 KGHSH, CDR2 LQKENI. The CDR3 sequence is 15 residues long. The CDR3 DNA follows: TGTGCCAGCTCACGGGGGACAGGCGGATTCTCTGAAGCTTTCTTT. Amino acid sequence: CASSRGTGGFSEAFF.

This clone has just one count. V is TRBV7-8 and J is TRBJ1-2; 9 positions match TRBD1. Germline V gives CDR1 SGHVS, CDR2 FQNEAQ. V dropped 4 bases and J dropped 5; count of bases not matched to a gene: 8. CDR3 length equals 15 residues. The CDR3 spells CASSSRPGQGYGYTF. The CDR3 bases are TGTGCCAGCAGCTCAAGGCCCGGACAGGGGTATGGCTACACCTTC.

This chain uses TRBV27 with TRBJ1-4, with D maybe TRBD1 (6 bases). The germline V gene encodes CDR1 MNHEY and CDR2 SMNVEV (reference sequence). This CDR3 region has 18 residues. Trimming removed 6 bases from V and 0 bases from J, with 20 bases in between. CDR3 loop: CASSLAITGKATNEKLFF. In DNA, the CDR3 is TGTGCCAGCAGCCTCGCAATTACAGGGAAAGCAACTAATGAAAAACTGTTTTTT.

V usage is TRBV19 and J usage is TRBJ1-4; no firm D call. The CDR3 covers 15 residues. The V and J ends lost 1 base and 6 bases respectively, with 12 bases between them. The germline V gene encodes CDR1 LNHDA and CDR2 SQIVND (reference sequence). The CDR3 DNA is TGTGCCAGTAGTATAGGGGGAACTTCGGATGAAAAACTGTTTTTT. It yields the protein CASSIGGTSDEKLFF.

The chain links TRBV12-3 or TRBV12-4 to TRBJ2-1; TRBD2 is a possible D gene (5 bases). This CDR3 comprises 13 residues. Deletions cut 6 bases from V and 5 bases from J, with 11 bases between. CDR3 sequence (DNA): TGTGCCAGCAGGTCGGGGAGAAACAATGAGCAGTTCTTC. This codes for CASRSGRNNEQFF.

This clone was counted once. The J gene is TRBJ1-2, the V gene TRBV10-3; D is unresolved. V was shortened by 0 bases and J by 2 bases, with 4 bases between the two germline ends. The CDR3 extends over 13 amino acids. CDR1 ENHRY and CDR2 SYGVKD come from the germline V gene. CDR3 sequence: CAISESTNYGYTF. The CDR3 DNA is TGTGCCATCAGTGAGTCGACCAACTATGGCTACACCTTC.

This clone was detected a few times. The chain couples TRBV29-1 to TRBJ1-1; maybe TRBD1 (5 bases). This CDR3 spans 13 amino acids. Germline V gene lookup returns CDR1 SQVTM and CDR2 ANQGSEA. The V and J ends lost 0 bases and 5 bases respectively, with 10 bases between them. DNA for the CDR3: TGCAGCGTTGAAGATCCAGGGCGGACTGAAGCTTTCTTT. Encoded protein: CSVEDPGRTEAFF.

The V call is TRBV19, the J call TRBJ1-5, with D perhaps matching TRBD1 (6 bases). The CDR3 totals 16 residues. The ends were cut back, 4 bases at V and 1 base at J, with 14 bases in the middle. In germline, CDR1 is LNHDA, CDR2 SQIVND (reference sequence). This CDR3 reads CASSTRGHDSNQPQHF. The CDR3 nucleotides read TGTGCCAGTAGTACTCGGGGGCACGACAGCAATCAGCCCCAGCATTTT.

The chain uses TRBV5-4 and TRBJ1-2, with 9 bases that match TRBD1. The junction had 10 bases not matched to a gene; V was cut back by 4 bases and J by 3 bases. In germline, CDR1 is SGHNT, CDR2 YYREEE (reference sequence). CDR3 length: 16 residues. The CDR3 coding sequence is TGTGCCAGCAGCCCCAACCGGGACAGGGCCGACTATGGCTACACCTTC. This codes for CASSPNRDRADYGYTF.

This clone was seen only once. The rearrangement links TRBV12-3 or TRBV12-4 to TRBJ2-7, with D unclear. Trimming removed 4 bases from V and 2 bases from J, with 3 bases in between. The CDR3 consists of 11 residues. The CDR3 coding sequence is TGTGCCAGCAGTTCGGCCTACGAGCAGTACTTC. Amino acids: CASSSAYEQYF.

The V gene is TRBV4-3, the J gene TRBJ1-2; D is possibly TRBD1 (5 bases). CDR1 LGHNA and CDR2 YSLEER come from the germline V gene. CDR3 length: 18 amino acids. V was trimmed by 1 base and J by 4 bases, leaving 22 bases between them. The CDR3 sequence: CASSQALLGPSDFYGYTF. The CDR3 DNA reads as TGCGCCAGCAGCCAAGCACTACTGGGGCCATCCGATTTCTATGGCTACACCTTC.

The chain combines TRBV18 with TRBJ2-3; TRBD2 might be the D (6 bases). The V and J ends lost 6 bases and 7 bases respectively, with 17 bases between them. Germline assignment: CDR1 KGHSH and CDR2 LQKENI. This CDR3 contains 14 residues. CDR3 DNA: TGTGCCAGCTCCAAAGGGGAGGAGGCGCATACGCAGTATTTT. Translation gives CASSKGEEAHTQYF.

This clone was detected a few times. This rearrangement joins TRBV4-3 to TRBJ1-3; tentative D call: TRBD1 (5 bases). The CDR3 spans 17 residues. The V gene lost 2 bases and the J gene lost 0 bases, with 14 bases spanning the gap. CDR1 LGHNA and CDR2 YSLEER come from the germline V gene. Here the CDR3 DNA reads TGCGCCAGCAGCCAATCCGCGCGGGGGAGCTCTGGAAACACCATATATTTT. It codes for CASSQSARGSSGNTIYF.

The gene calls are TRBV4-1 and TRBJ2-2; D is unclear. This CDR3 spans 13 amino acids. CDR1 is MGHRA and CDR2 is YSYEKL in the germline V gene. Trimming left V 1 base short and J 6 bases short, with 6 bases between. The CDR3 loop is CASSQGVSGELFF. CDR3 sequence (DNA): TGCGCCAGCAGCCAAGGGGTTTCCGGGGAGCTGTTTTTT.